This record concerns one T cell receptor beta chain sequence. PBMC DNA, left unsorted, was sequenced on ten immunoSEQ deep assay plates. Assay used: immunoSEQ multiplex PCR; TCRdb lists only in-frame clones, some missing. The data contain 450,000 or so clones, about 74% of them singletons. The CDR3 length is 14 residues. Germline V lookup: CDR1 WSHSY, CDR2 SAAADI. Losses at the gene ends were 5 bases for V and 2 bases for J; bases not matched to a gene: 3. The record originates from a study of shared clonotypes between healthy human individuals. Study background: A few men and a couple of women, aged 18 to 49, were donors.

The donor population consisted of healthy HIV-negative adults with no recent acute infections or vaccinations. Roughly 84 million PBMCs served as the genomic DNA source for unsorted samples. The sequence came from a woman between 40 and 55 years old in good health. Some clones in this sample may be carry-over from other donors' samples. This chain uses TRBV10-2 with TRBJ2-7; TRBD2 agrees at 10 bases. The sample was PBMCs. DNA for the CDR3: TGCGCCAGCAGTTCGAGCGGGAGGGCCTACGAGCAGTACTTC. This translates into CASSSSGRAYEQYF.